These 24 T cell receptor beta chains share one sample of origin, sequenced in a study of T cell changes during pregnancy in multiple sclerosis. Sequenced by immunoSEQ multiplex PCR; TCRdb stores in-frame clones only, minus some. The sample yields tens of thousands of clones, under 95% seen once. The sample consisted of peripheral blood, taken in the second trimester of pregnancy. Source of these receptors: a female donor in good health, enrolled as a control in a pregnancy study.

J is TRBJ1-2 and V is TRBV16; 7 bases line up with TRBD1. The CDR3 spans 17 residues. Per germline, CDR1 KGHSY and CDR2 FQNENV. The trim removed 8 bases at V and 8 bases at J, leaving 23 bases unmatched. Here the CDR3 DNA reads TGTGCCAGCGCAGCCGCTGTAACGGACAGGTCCGGTATGGGCTACACCTTC. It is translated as CASAAAVTDRSGMGYTF.

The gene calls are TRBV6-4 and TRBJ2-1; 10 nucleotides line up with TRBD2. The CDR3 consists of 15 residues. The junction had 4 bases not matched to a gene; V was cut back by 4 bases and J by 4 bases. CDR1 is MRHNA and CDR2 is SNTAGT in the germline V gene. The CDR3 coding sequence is TGTGCCAGCAGTGCTTCTAGCGGGAGTTACAATGAGCAGTTCTTC. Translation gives CASSASSGSYNEQFF.

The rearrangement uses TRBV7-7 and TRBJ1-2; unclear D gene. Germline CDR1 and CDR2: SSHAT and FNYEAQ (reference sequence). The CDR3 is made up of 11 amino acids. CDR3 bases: TGTGCAGTCGGGAGCAACTATGGCTACACCTTC. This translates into CAVGSNYGYTF.

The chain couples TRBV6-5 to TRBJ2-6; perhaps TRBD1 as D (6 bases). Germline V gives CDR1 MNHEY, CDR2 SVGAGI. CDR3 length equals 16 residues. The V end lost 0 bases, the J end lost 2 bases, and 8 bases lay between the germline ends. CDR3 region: CASSYSPGAGANVLTF. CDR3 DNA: TGTGCCAGCAGTTACTCGCCAGGGGCTGGGGCCAACGTCCTGACTTTC.

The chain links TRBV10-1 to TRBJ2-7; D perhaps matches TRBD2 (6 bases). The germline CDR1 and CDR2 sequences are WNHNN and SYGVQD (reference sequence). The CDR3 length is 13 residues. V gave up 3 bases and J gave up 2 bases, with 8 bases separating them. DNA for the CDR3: TGCGCCAGCAGTGAACGGGGGACCTACGAGCAGTACTTC. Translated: CASSERGTYEQYF.

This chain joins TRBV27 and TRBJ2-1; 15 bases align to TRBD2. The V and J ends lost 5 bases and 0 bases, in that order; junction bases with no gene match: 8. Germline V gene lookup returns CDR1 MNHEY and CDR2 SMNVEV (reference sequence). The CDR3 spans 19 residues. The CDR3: CASSPGTSGRSNSYNEQFF. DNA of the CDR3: TGTGCCAGCAGTCCCGGGACTAGCGGGAGGTCAAACTCCTACAATGAGCAGTTCTTC.

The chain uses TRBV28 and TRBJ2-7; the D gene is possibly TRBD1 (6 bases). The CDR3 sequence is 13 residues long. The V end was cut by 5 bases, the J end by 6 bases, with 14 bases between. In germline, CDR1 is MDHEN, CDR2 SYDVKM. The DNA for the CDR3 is TGTGCCAGCAGTCCGGGACACAGTGGCGAGCAGTACTTC. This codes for CASSPGHSGEQYF. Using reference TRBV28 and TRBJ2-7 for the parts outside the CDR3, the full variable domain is DVKVTQSSRYLVKRTGEKVFLECVQDMDHENMFWYRQDPGLGLRLIYFSYDVKMKEKGDIPEGYSVSREKKERFSLILESASTNQTSMYLCASSPGHSGEQYFGPGTRLTVT.

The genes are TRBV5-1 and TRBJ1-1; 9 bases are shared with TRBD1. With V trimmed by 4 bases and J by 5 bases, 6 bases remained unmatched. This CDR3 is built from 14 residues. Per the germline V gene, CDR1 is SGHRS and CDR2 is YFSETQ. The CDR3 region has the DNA TGCGCCAGCAGCCTTCGACAGGGGGGAACTGAAGCTTTCTTT. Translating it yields CASSLRQGGTEAFF.

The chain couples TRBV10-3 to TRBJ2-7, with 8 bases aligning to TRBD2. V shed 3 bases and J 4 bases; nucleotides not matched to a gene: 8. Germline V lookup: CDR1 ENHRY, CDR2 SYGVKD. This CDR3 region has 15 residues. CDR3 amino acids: CAISDRRGAGYEQYF. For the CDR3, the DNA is TGTGCCATCAGTGATCGGCGGGGGGCGGGTTACGAGCAGTACTTC.

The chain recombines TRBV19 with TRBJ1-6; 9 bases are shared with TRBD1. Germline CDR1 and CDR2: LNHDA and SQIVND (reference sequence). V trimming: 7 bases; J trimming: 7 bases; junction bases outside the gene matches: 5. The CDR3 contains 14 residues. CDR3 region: CASTTGGFNSPLHF. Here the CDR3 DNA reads TGTGCCAGTACCACAGGGGGCTTCAATTCACCCCTCCACTTT.

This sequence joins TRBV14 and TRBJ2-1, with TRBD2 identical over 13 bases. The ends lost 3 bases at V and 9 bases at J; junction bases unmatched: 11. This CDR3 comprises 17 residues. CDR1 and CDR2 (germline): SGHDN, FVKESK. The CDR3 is CASSQGAGTSGNSEQFF. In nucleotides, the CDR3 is TGTGCCAGCAGCCAGGGAGCCGGGACTAGCGGGAACTCTGAGCAGTTCTTC. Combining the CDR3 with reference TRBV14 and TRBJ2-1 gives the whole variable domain EAGVTQFPSHSVIEKGQTVTLRCDPISGHDNLYWYRRVMGKEIKFLLHFVKESKQDESGMPNNRFLAERTGGTYSTLKVQPAELEDSGVYFCASSQGAGTSGNSEQFFGPGTRLTVL.

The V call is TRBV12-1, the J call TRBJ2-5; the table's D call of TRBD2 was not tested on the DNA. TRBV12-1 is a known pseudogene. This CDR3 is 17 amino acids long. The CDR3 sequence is CASSPIQGLAGAKTQYF. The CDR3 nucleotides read TGTGCCAGCAGCCCGATCCAGGGACTAGCGGGGGCAAAGACCCAGTACTTC.

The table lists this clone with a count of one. CDR3 amino acids: CASSLPWGDQPQHF. In nucleotides, the CDR3 is TGTGCCAGCAGTTTGCCGTGGGGGGATCAGCCCCAGCATTTT. The chain employs TRBV28 and TRBJ1-5; D possibly corresponds to TRBD1 (5 bases). Per the germline V gene, CDR1 is MDHEN and CDR2 is SYDVKM. The CDR3 consists of 14 residues. Trimming stripped 3 bases from V and 5 bases from J, with 11 bases between.

In DNA form, the CDR3 reads TGTGCCAGCAGCCCCACAAGCGGGAGAATCTACGAGCAGTACTTC. This gives the protein CASSPTSGRIYEQYF. V usage is TRBV28 and J usage is TRBJ2-7, with 8 bases lining up with TRBD2. After removal of 6 bases from V and 3 bases from J, the junction contained 10 bases not matched to a gene. The CDR3 length is 15 residues. The germline CDR1 and CDR2 sequences are MDHEN and SYDVKM.

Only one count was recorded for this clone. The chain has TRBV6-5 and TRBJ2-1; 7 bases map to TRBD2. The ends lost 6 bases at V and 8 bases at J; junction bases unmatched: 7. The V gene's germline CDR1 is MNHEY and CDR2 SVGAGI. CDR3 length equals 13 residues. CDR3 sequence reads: CASSRSGRDEQFF. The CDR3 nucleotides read TGTGCCAGCAGCCGTAGCGGGCGGGATGAGCAGTTCTTC.

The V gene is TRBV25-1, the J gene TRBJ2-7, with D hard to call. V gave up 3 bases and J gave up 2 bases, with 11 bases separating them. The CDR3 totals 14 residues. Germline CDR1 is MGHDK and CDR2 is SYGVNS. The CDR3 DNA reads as TGTGCCAGCAGTGATCGGTACAGTCCCTACGAGCAGTACTTC. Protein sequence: CASSDRYSPYEQYF.

The CDR3 DNA sequence: TGTGCCAGCAGCTTCCGGGACAGGGGGGTATATGAGCAGTTCTTC. Protein product: CASSFRDRGVYEQFF. This chain uses TRBV11-2 with TRBJ2-1; 11 nucleotides line up with TRBD1. Germline values: CDR1 SGHAT, CDR2 FQNNGV. The V and J ends lost 3 bases and 8 bases, in that order; junction bases with no gene match: 6. This CDR3 is 15 amino acids long.

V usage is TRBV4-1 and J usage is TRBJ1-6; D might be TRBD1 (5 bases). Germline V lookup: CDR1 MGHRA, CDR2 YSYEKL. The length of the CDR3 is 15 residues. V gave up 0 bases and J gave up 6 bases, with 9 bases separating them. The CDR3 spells CASSQDRGPNSPLHF. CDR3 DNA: TGCGCCAGCAGCCAAGATAGGGGCCCTAATTCACCCCTCCACTTT.

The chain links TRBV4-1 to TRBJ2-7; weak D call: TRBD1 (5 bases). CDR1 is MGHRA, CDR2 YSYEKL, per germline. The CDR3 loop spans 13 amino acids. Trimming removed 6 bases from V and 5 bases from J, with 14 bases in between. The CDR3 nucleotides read TGCGCCAGCAGGCCGCAGGGCGAGGACGAGCAGTACTTC. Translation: CASRPQGEDEQYF.

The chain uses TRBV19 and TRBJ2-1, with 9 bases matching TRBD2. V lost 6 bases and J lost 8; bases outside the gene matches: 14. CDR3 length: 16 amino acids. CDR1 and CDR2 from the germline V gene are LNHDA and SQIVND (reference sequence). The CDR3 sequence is CASRTSGLQGSHEQFF. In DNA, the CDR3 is TGTGCCAGTAGGACTAGCGGACTACAAGGATCCCATGAGCAGTTCTTC.

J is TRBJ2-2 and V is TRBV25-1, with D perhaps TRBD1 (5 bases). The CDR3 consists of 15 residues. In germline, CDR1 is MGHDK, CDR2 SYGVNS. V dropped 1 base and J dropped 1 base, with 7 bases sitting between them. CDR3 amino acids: CASSESTGNTGELFF. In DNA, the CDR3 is TGTGCCAGCAGTGAATCTACAGGGAACACCGGGGAGCTGTTTTTT.

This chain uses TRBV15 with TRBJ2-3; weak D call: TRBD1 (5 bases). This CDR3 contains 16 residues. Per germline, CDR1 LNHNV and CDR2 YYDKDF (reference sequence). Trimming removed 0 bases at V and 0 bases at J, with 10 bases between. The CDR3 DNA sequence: TGTGCCACCAGCAGAGATTTGGCAGGGAGCACAGATACGCAGTATTTT. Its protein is CATSRDLAGSTDTQYF.

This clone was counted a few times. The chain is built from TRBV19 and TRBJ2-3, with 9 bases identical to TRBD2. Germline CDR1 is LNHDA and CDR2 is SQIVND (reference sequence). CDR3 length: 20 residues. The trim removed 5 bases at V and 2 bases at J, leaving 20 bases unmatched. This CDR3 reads CASSQFTSGRTRGVTDTQYF. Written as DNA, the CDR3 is TGTGCCAGTAGTCAATTTACTAGCGGGCGAACCCGGGGGGTCACAGATACGCAGTATTTT.

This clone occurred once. The DNA of the CDR3 is TGTGCCAGCAGCTTAGCTCGGACAGCCGTTACCCCTCGGCCTCTGTACTTC. Translation: CASSLARTAVTPRPLYF. The chain has TRBV11-2 and TRBJ2-7, with a weak D call TRBD1 (6 bases). Germline loops: CDR1 SGHAT, CDR2 FQNNGV. The germline V and J ends were trimmed by 1 base and 12 bases, with 28 bases remaining between them. The CDR3 is made up of 17 amino acids.